The 27 T cell receptor beta chains below were found in one sample sequenced in a study of control samples from healthy donors and cancer patients. Clones were sequenced by immunoSEQ multiplex PCR, and TCRdb holds only the in-frame ones, with some missing. This sample has 150,000 to 200,000 clones, with 85% to 90% found just once. The specimen sequenced was blood. These receptors were collected from a man aged 18 to 30 in good health.

The chain combines TRBV19 with TRBJ2-3; 8 bases fit TRBD1. The CDR3 sequence is 15 residues long. Germline V lookup: CDR1 LNHDA, CDR2 SQIVND (reference sequence). The V gene end was trimmed by 7 bases and the J gene end by 7 bases; junction bases not matched to a gene: 13. CDR3 sequence (DNA): TGTGCCAGTAAAGAGGGCAGGGGGCTGATTTATACGCAGTATTTT. It codes for CASKEGRGLIYTQYF.

This clone is a singleton in its sample. V and J are TRBV30 and TRBJ1-2; 7 bases map to TRBD1. The germline CDR1 and CDR2 sequences are GTSNPN and SVGIG (reference sequence). The CDR3 sequence is 13 residues long. J lost 4 bases, V lost 0 bases, and 2 bases had no gene match. The CDR3 loop reads CAWSVQGSYGYTF. The DNA of the CDR3 is TGTGCCTGGAGTGTACAGGGGAGCTATGGCTACACCTTC.

This clone was recorded at least ten times. The chain has TRBV6-4 and TRBJ2-2; D is uncertain. CDR1 is MRHNA, CDR2 SNTAGT, per germline. There are 14 residues in the CDR3. The germline V and J ends were trimmed by 0 bases and 6 bases, with 8 bases remaining between them. CDR3 nucleotides: TGTGCCAGCAGTGACTCGGAAGGGCCCGGGGAGCTGTTTTTT. This codes for CASSDSEGPGELFF.

The CDR3 sequence: CAWKVENTGELFF. DNA for the CDR3: TGTGCCTGGAAAGTGGAGAACACCGGGGAGCTGTTTTTT. This chain joins TRBV30 and TRBJ2-2; D gene unclear. The CDR3 runs 13 residues. Trimming cost V 4 bases and J 1 base, with 7 bases left between them. In germline, CDR1 is GTSNPN, CDR2 SVGIG (reference sequence).

The chain combines TRBV7-9 with TRBJ2-3, with D uncertain. The CDR3 spans 15 residues. Trimming took off 5 bases at V and 2 bases at J, with 14 bases between the two ends. Germline CDR1 is SEHNR and CDR2 is FQNEAQ (reference sequence). DNA for the CDR3: TGTGCCAGCAGCCCCCATGGGTTATCCACAGATACGCAGTATTTT. It yields the protein CASSPHGLSTDTQYF.

The chain has TRBV6-5 and TRBJ2-7, with 9 bases aligning to TRBD1. The CDR3 is 14 amino acids. Germline V CDR1 and CDR2: MNHEY, SVGAGI. The junction had 9 bases not matched to a gene; V was cut back by 7 bases and J by 5 bases. The CDR3 DNA reads as TGTGCCAGCAACAACCGGGACAGGGTCGACGAGCAGTACTTC. As protein: CASNNRDRVDEQYF.

The V and J genes are TRBV28 and TRBJ1-1, with D possibly matching TRBD1 (6 bases). Deletions cut 10 bases from V and 2 bases from J, with 17 bases between. The CDR3 spans 14 residues. Germline CDR1 MDHEN, CDR2 SYDVKM. CDR3 in amino acids: CATIGNGGNTEAFF. Here the CDR3 DNA reads TGTGCCACTATCGGTAACGGGGGCAACACTGAAGCTTTCTTT.

The chain recombines TRBV30 with TRBJ1-1, with D hard to call. V was cut by 0 bases and J by 6 bases, with 20 bases left in between. This CDR3 has 16 amino acids. Germline V CDR1 and CDR2: GTSNPN, SVGIG (reference sequence). Here the CDR3 DNA reads TGTGCCTGGAGTGTACTGTCAGATCAGGTCATCTCTGAAGCTTTCTTT. Its translation is CAWSVLSDQVISEAFF.

This chain connects TRBV7-3 to TRBJ2-5, with D perhaps TRBD1 (6 bases). V lost 2 bases, J lost 7 bases, and 20 bases lay in between. CDR1 and CDR2 from the germline V gene are SGHTA and FQGTGA. The CDR3 is made up of 16 amino acids. This CDR3 reads CASSLYQLGQSGTQYF. CDR3 sequence (DNA): TGTGCCAGCAGCTTATACCAACTTGGACAGTCAGGGACCCAGTACTTC.

The chain links TRBV5-1 to TRBJ2-3; no firm D call. This CDR3 contains 14 residues. From germline, CDR1 is SGHRS and CDR2 YFSETQ. V was clipped by 5 bases and J by 6 bases, with 16 bases between them. Here the CDR3 DNA reads TGCGCCAGCAGTTCGCAATCGTCTGGGGATACGCAGTATTTT. Protein sequence: CASSSQSSGDTQYF.

The genes are TRBV5-8 and TRBJ1-1, with TRBD1 matching over 9 bases. CDR3 length: 17 amino acids. The junction had 10 bases not matched to a gene; V was cut back by 4 bases and J by 0 bases. The germline gives CDR1 SGHTS, CDR2 YDEGEE. CDR3 coding DNA: TGTGCCAGCAGCCGCCGGACAGGGGACCTAATGAACACTGAAGCTTTCTTT. This translates into CASSRRTGDLMNTEAFF.

This rearrangement joins TRBV19 to TRBJ1-6; D is unresolved. In germline, CDR1 is LNHDA, CDR2 SQIVND (reference sequence). Deletions cut 11 bases from V and 7 bases from J, with 15 bases between. The CDR3 has 13 residues. The CDR3 protein is CASKDPANSPLHF. The CDR3 coding sequence is TGTGCCTCCAAGGACCCAGCAAATTCACCCCTCCACTTT.

The chain has TRBV23-1 and TRBJ2-7; 9 nucleotides line up with TRBD1. TRBV23-1 belongs to the ORF category, with a function that is uncertain. The length of the CDR3 is 14 residues. Unmatched junction bases numbered 4, after V lost 4 bases and J lost 3 bases. In DNA form, the CDR3 reads TGCGCCAGCAGTCTCGGGACAGGGTACTACGAGCAGTACTTC. It specifies CASSLGTGYYEQYF.

The rearrangement joins TRBV30 to TRBJ2-7; D call uncertain. The ends were cut back, 3 bases at V and 0 bases at J, with 6 bases in the middle. The CDR3 is 12 amino acids. In germline, CDR1 is GTSNPN, CDR2 SVGIG (reference sequence). In nucleotides, the CDR3 is TGTGCCTGGAGGGCAGGCTCCTACGAGCAGTACTTC. Protein sequence: CAWRAGSYEQYF.

J is TRBJ2-5 and V is TRBV27; 11 bases map to TRBD2. Trimming at V came to 6 bases and at J to 2 bases, leaving 17 bases not matched to a gene. CDR1 is MNHEY, CDR2 SMNVEV, per germline (reference sequence). The CDR3 length is 19 residues. In DNA, the CDR3 is TGTGCCAGCAGCCCCAAAAGTTCCGGGACTAGCGGCAGGCAAGAGACCCAGTACTTC. It is translated as CASSPKSSGTSGRQETQYF.

The chain combines TRBV4-3 with TRBJ1-2; D call uncertain. Germline lookup yields CDR1 LGHNA and CDR2 YSLEER. The CDR3 loop spans 14 amino acids. Trimming removed 1 base at V and 4 bases at J, with 10 bases between. CDR3 sequence (DNA): TGCGCCAGCAGCCAAGCCCGTACGACCTATGGCTACACCTTC. This sequence encodes CASSQARTTYGYTF.

This chain joins TRBV5-1 and TRBJ2-7, with 10 bases fitting TRBD2. CDR3 length: 16 amino acids. Per germline, CDR1 SGHRS and CDR2 YFSETQ. Germline trimming cut 3 bases from V and 0 bases from J; bases unmatched to any gene: 6. The CDR3 is CASSSLLAGSSYEQYF. The CDR3 DNA reads as TGCGCCAGCAGCTCCTTACTAGCGGGGAGCTCCTACGAGCAGTACTTC.

This chain joins TRBV9 and TRBJ2-2; 11 nucleotides agree with TRBD2. V gave up 3 bases and J gave up 6 bases; unmatched junction bases: 4. The CDR3 length is 15 residues. Germline lookup yields CDR1 SGDLS and CDR2 YYNGEE. The CDR3 nucleotides are TGTGCCAGCAGCGCCATGACTAGCGGGGCCGGGGAGCTGTTTTTT. This translates into CASSAMTSGAGELFF.

The gene calls are TRBV9 and TRBJ2-1; 10 positions match TRBD1. This CDR3 has 15 amino acids. Germline-derived CDR1 and CDR2 are SGDLS and YYNGEE. V was pared by 1 base and J by 6 bases, with 4 bases of the junction left unmatched. CDR3 residues: CASSVSTGGGNEQFF. The CDR3 nucleotides read TGTGCCAGCAGCGTATCGACAGGGGGCGGCAATGAGCAGTTCTTC. The full variable domain, with the rest looked up from reference TRBV9 and TRBJ2-1, is DSGVTQTPKHLITATGQRVTLRCSPRSGDLSVYWYQQSLDQGLQFLIQYYNGEERAKGNILERFSAQQFPDLHSELNLSSLELGDSALYFCASSVSTGGGNEQFFGPGTRLTVL.

This clone was observed a few times. The chain is built from TRBV4-3 and TRBJ2-2, with D perhaps TRBD2 (6 bases). The CDR3 totals 15 residues. V gave up 1 base and J gave up 0 bases, with 6 bases separating them. Germline V lookup: CDR1 LGHNA, CDR2 YSLEER. CDR3 DNA: TGCGCCAGCAGCCAAGGGACTACGAACACCGGGGAGCTGTTTTTT. Protein sequence: CASSQGTTNTGELFF.

V gene TRBV9 combines with J gene TRBJ1-3, with D perhaps TRBD1 (5 bases). Trimming stripped 3 bases from V and 1 base from J, with 14 bases between. Germline V gene sequence: CDR1 SGDLS, CDR2 YYNGEE. This CDR3 has 16 residues. The CDR3 nucleotides read TGTGCCAGCAGCGCCATGGGGCTACCGTCTGGAAACACCATATATTTT. The encoded protein is CASSAMGLPSGNTIYF. Filled out from reference TRBV9 and TRBJ1-3, the complete variable domain reads DSGVTQTPKHLITATGQRVTLRCSPRSGDLSVYWYQQSLDQGLQFLIQYYNGEERAKGNILERFSAQQFPDLHSELNLSSLELGDSALYFCASSAMGLPSGNTIYFGEGSWLTVV.

J is TRBJ2-7 and V is TRBV19; 8 bases map to TRBD1. The CDR3 is made up of 16 amino acids. J was trimmed by 3 bases and V by 1 base; bases with no gene match: 8. Germline V gene sequence: CDR1 LNHDA, CDR2 SQIVND (reference sequence). CDR3 sequence reads: CASSIGRGQAGYEQYF. The CDR3 nucleotides read TGTGCCAGTAGTATAGGACGGGGACAGGCTGGCTACGAGCAGTACTTC.

The chain couples TRBV7-2 to TRBJ1-1; D is unresolved. CDR1 and CDR2 from the germline V gene are SGHTA and FQGNSA. This CDR3 has 13 residues. V dropped 7 bases and J dropped 0 bases, with 9 bases sitting between them. The CDR3 spells CASKTDLNTEAFF. The CDR3 region has the DNA TGTGCCAGCAAGACGGACCTGAACACTGAAGCTTTCTTT.

This clone was counted once. The genes are TRBV30 and TRBJ1-2; D remains ambiguous. CDR1 is GTSNPN and CDR2 is SVGIG in the germline V gene (reference sequence). The CDR3 extends over 14 amino acids. Trimming left V 1 base short and J 7 bases short, with 16 bases between. CDR3 loop: CAWSEGYLISGYTF. CDR3 bases: TGTGCCTGGAGTGAAGGCTACCTTATCAGTGGCTACACCTTC. The full variable domain, its missing parts supplied by reference TRBV30 and TRBJ1-2, is SQTIHQWPATLVQPVGSPLSLECTVEGTSNPNLYWYRQAAGRGLQLLFYSVGIGQISSEVPQNLSASRPQDRQFILSSKKLLLSDSGFYLCAWSEGYLISGYTFGSGTRLTVV.

The CDR3: CSVQDNYNSPLHF. The CDR3 DNA reads as TGCAGCGTCCAGGACAACTATAATTCACCCCTCCACTTT. The gene calls are TRBV29-1 and TRBJ1-6; a weak D match, TRBD1 (5 bases). CDR3 length: 13 amino acids. V dropped 6 bases and J dropped 3 bases, with 9 bases sitting between them. In germline, CDR1 is SQVTM, CDR2 ANQGSEA.

This clone was observed a single time. This chain uses TRBV2 with TRBJ2-7; D is unclear. Per the germline V gene, CDR1 is SNHLY and CDR2 is FYNNEI. Trimming shortened V by 7 bases and J by 0 bases, and 13 bases separated the two germline ends. The CDR3 runs 14 residues. This CDR3 reads CASKSTASSYEQYF. The CDR3, as DNA: TGTGCCAGCAAGAGTACAGCGAGCTCCTACGAGCAGTACTTC. Looking up the rest from reference TRBV2 and TRBJ2-7 gives the full variable domain: EPEVTQTPSHQVTQMGQEVILRCVPISNHLYFYWYRQILGQKVEFLVSFYNNEISEKSEIFDDQFSVERPDGSNFTLKIRSTKLEDSAMYFCASKSTASSYEQYFGPGTRLTVT.

This chain joins TRBV9 and TRBJ2-5; D not resolved. The CDR3 spans 11 residues. V lost 4 bases, J lost 5 bases, and 6 bases lay in between. In germline, CDR1 is SGDLS, CDR2 YYNGEE. CDR3 coding DNA: TGTGCCAGCAGCCACGGGGAGACCCAGTACTTC. Translating gives CASSHGETQYF. The full variable domain, rest sourced from reference TRBV9 and TRBJ2-5, is DSGVTQTPKHLITATGQRVTLRCSPRSGDLSVYWYQQSLDQGLQFLIQYYNGEERAKGNILERFSAQQFPDLHSELNLSSLELGDSALYFCASSHGETQYFGPGTRLLVL.